This TCR beta chain was captured by sequencing in a study of blood T cell repertoires in COVID-19. Across the study: Sites in the United States, Italy and Spain provided acute and convalescent COVID-19 samples.

Using immunoSEQ multiplex PCR, the repertoire was profiled, and TCRdb retains in-frame clones only, with some absent. The table lists 250,000 to 400,000 clones, 88% of them singletons. It was during active infection that Seattle patients were enrolled and then longitudinally followed. Germline assignment: CDR1 SGHAT and CDR2 FQNNGV. V was clipped by 1 base and J by 10 bases, with 11 bases between them. The CDR3 is 14 residues long. Sequencing input: peripheral blood. The sequence came from a woman in her 30s with COVID-19, enrolled during active disease. This chain connects TRBV11-2 to TRBJ1-6; weak D call: TRBD1 (5 bases). The CDR3 spells CASSLAGLRSPLHF. CDR3 DNA sequence: TGTGCCAGCAGCTTAGCAGGGCTGCGGTCACCCCTCCACTTT.